This paragraph reports one T cell receptor (beta chain). Its antigen is currently unknown. These data belong to a study of T cells in narcolepsy. Study-level points and caveats: Some memory CD4+ repertoires had no autoreactive clone sequences. HCRT-specific and TRIB2-specific autoreactive clonotypes appeared among same-patient CSF and blood CD4+ clonotypes. Healthy controls reportedly lacked the autoreactive clonotypes serially found in patients' blood.

Germline lookup yields CDR1 SGHKS and CDR2 YYEKEE (reference sequence). The CDR3 has 18 amino acids. The V gene lost 4 bases and the J gene lost 4 bases, with 26 bases spanning the gap. Method: immunoSEQ multiplex PCR; TCRdb's copy keeps in-frame clones and lacks some. The data show 25,000 or so clones, with about 82% seen just once and about 10% held by the top ten. The TCR comes from a human donor in good health. The genes are TRBV5-5 and TRBJ2-5; the D gene could be TRBD1 or TRBD2 (7 bases each). Sample: memory (CD45RA-) CD4+ T cells from blood. As DNA, the CDR3 is TGTGCCAGCAGCCCGGAGGGGGCTAGCGGTCGGAGGTTAGAGACCCAGTACTTC. It is translated as CASSPEGASGRRLETQYF.